The 24 T cell receptor beta chains below come from one sample, sequenced in a study of blood T cell repertoires in COVID-19. TCRdb's copy holds only in-frame clones and misses some; the assay was immunoSEQ multiplex PCR. In the table there are under 200,000 clones, 82% of which are singletons. Material: peripheral blood. Receptors originate from a woman aged 25 to 39 with acute or convalescent COVID-19.

The genes are TRBV7-8 and TRBJ2-5; D is possibly TRBD2 (6 bases). V lost 6 bases and J lost 5, with 28 bases in between. Germline values: CDR1 SGHVS, CDR2 FQNEAQ. The CDR3 spans 18 residues. The CDR3 sequence: CASSKGTQGGGRGETQYF. Written as DNA, the CDR3 is TGTGCCAGCAGTAAGGGAACCCAGGGAGGCGGCCGGGGGGAGACCCAGTACTTC.

The CDR3 region is CATRTGNTEAFF. CDR3 DNA sequence: TGTGCCACCAGGACAGGGAACACTGAAGCTTTCTTT. The rearrangement links TRBV27 to TRBJ1-1; 7 bases match TRBD1. The CDR3 runs 12 residues. V lost 10 bases to trimming and J lost 1 base; unmatched junction nucleotides: 3. Germline values: CDR1 MNHEY, CDR2 SMNVEV (reference sequence).

The rearrangement links TRBV7-2 to TRBJ2-3; a weak D match, TRBD1 (5 bases). V gave up 5 bases and J gave up 2 bases, with 14 bases separating them. This CDR3 has 15 amino acids. The germline V gene encodes CDR1 SGHTA and CDR2 FQGNSA. In nucleotides, the CDR3 is TGTGCCAGCAGCCCCCTGGGGCGGAACACAGATACGCAGTATTTT. Translation gives CASSPLGRNTDTQYF.

This chain links TRBV6-5 with TRBJ1-1; D is undetermined. The CDR3 loop spans 13 amino acids. Germline-derived CDR1 and CDR2 are MNHEY and SVGAGI. V lost 4 bases to trimming and J lost 0 bases, with 6 bases between them. In DNA, the CDR3 is TGTGCCAGCAGTTTCCGTTTGAACACTGAAGCTTTCTTT. This translates into CASSFRLNTEAFF.

This CDR3 reads CASSLLTWGRTSPLHF. The CDR3 DNA reads as TGTGCCAGCAGCTTGTTAACCTGGGGCCGAACTTCACCCCTCCACTTT. The rearrangement links TRBV7-2 to TRBJ1-6; D may be TRBD1 (5 bases). The germline CDR1 and CDR2 sequences are SGHTA and FQGNSA. Trimming removed 3 bases at V and 9 bases at J, with 18 bases between. The CDR3 is 16 amino acids.

The CDR3 nucleotides read TGTGCCAGCAGCACCCGACTCGAATCTGATACGCAGTATTTT. As protein: CASSTRLESDTQYF. This chain links TRBV9 with TRBJ2-3; D is ambiguous. CDR3 length equals 14 residues. Between the trimmed V and J ends, which lost 4 bases and 6 bases, there was a span of 15 bases. The V gene's germline CDR1 is SGDLS and CDR2 YYNGEE.

This clone was seen once. V gene TRBV19 combines with J gene TRBJ2-5; D possibly corresponds to TRBD1 (6 bases). The V and J ends lost 3 bases and 7 bases respectively, with 15 bases between them. The length of the CDR3 is 14 residues. Looked up from germline, CDR1 is LNHDA and CDR2 is SQIVND (reference sequence). CDR3 protein: CASSILHRAGTQYF. The CDR3, as DNA: TGTGCCAGTAGTATTCTCCACAGGGCCGGGACCCAGTACTTC. Looking up the rest from reference TRBV19 and TRBJ2-5 gives the full variable domain: DGGITQSPKYLFRKEGQNVTLSCEQNLNHDAMYWYRQDPGQGLRLIYYSQIVNDFQKGDIAEGYSVSREKKESFPLTVTSAQKNPTAFYLCASSILHRAGTQYFGPGTRLLVL.

The sample holds one count of this clone. The chain links TRBV28 to TRBJ1-2; D uncertain. V lost 6 bases to trimming and J lost 1 base, with 9 bases between them. CDR1 and CDR2 from the germline V gene are MDHEN and SYDVKM. The CDR3 is 13 amino acids. CDR3 amino acids: CASSPAVNYGYTF. The CDR3 bases are TGTGCCAGCAGCCCCGCAGTTAACTATGGCTACACCTTC.

The rearrangement uses TRBV5-4 and TRBJ2-5; weak D call: TRBD2 (7 bases). The CDR3 covers 15 residues. Germline V gene lookup returns CDR1 SGHNT and CDR2 YYREEE (reference sequence). The V and J ends lost 4 bases and 7 bases respectively, with 20 bases between them. The CDR3 coding sequence is TGTGCCAGCAGCCGAGAGCTGGGGGGGCCCGGGACCCAGTACTTC. It codes for CASSRELGGPGTQYF.

The genes are TRBV19 and TRBJ2-2; no reliable D call. Looked up from germline, CDR1 is LNHDA and CDR2 is SQIVND (reference sequence). Trimming shortened V by 3 bases and J by 2 bases, and 10 bases separated the two germline ends. The CDR3 loop spans 15 amino acids. The CDR3 coding sequence is TGTGCCAGTAGTATGATGGCACCTAACACCGGGGAGCTGTTTTTT. Its protein product is CASSMMAPNTGELFF.

The chain carries TRBV12-3 or TRBV12-4 and TRBJ1-5; D is uncertain. The CDR3 loop spans 13 amino acids. Between the trimmed V and J ends, which lost 8 bases and 0 bases, there was a span of 8 bases. CDR3 loop: CASRGISNQPQHF. The CDR3 nucleotides are TGTGCCAGCCGGGGAATTAGCAATCAGCCCCAGCATTTT.

This clone showed up just a few times. The chain has TRBV12-3 or TRBV12-4 and TRBJ1-1, with D maybe TRBD1 (5 bases). The CDR3 covers 11 residues. V lost 10 bases and J 5 bases, leaving 11 bases between the germline ends. CDR3 in amino acids: CATLRGTEAFF. The CDR3 DNA follows: TGTGCCACCCTGCGGGGGACTGAAGCTTTCTTT.

The chain employs TRBV5-6 and TRBJ2-5, with 10 bases lining up with TRBD2. The CDR3 loop spans 14 amino acids. Germline V gene data show CDR1 as SGHDT and CDR2 as YYEEEE. The junction had 3 bases not matched to a gene; V was cut back by 4 bases and J by 3 bases. Here the CDR3 DNA reads TGTGCCAGCAGCCTTGGGACTAGCGAAGAGACCCAGTACTTC. It encodes CASSLGTSEETQYF. Combining the CDR3 with reference TRBV5-6 and TRBJ2-5 gives the whole variable domain DAGVTQSPTHLIKTRGQQVTLRCSPKSGHDTVSWYQQALGQGPQFIFQYYEEEERQRGNFPDRFSGHQFPNYSSELNVNALLLGDSALYLCASSLGTSEETQYFGPGTRLLVL.

The chain couples TRBV5-1 to TRBJ1-1; a weak D match, TRBD1 (5 bases). CDR3 length equals 14 residues. The germline CDR1 and CDR2 sequences are SGHRS and YFSETQ. The ends were cut back, 0 bases at V and 3 bases at J, with 9 bases in the middle. The CDR3 loop is CASSLAGRDTEAFF. For the CDR3, the DNA is TGCGCCAGCAGCTTGGCCGGCAGGGACACTGAAGCTTTCTTT.

The genes are TRBV6-6 and TRBJ1-1; no reliable D call. In germline, CDR1 is MNHNY, CDR2 SVGAGI (reference sequence). The CDR3 is 12 amino acids. V lost 0 bases and J lost 7, with 6 bases in between. In DNA, the CDR3 is TGTGCCAGCAGTTACTCCGGACTTGAAGCTTTCTTT. Its translation is CASSYSGLEAFF.

V and J are TRBV27 and TRBJ2-1; 7 bases agree with TRBD2. The CDR3 is made up of 14 amino acids. The J segment lost 4 bases and the V segment lost 5 bases, leaving 5 bases of the junction unmatched. Germline values: CDR1 MNHEY, CDR2 SMNVEV (reference sequence). This CDR3 is CASSVASGYNEQFF. The CDR3 DNA is TGTGCCAGCAGTGTGGCTAGCGGATACAATGAGCAGTTCTTC.

This clone was recorded once. The V gene is TRBV29-1, the J gene TRBJ1-2, with 10 positions matching TRBD1. CDR3 length: 13 residues. Trimming took 6 bases from V and 5 from J; bases not matched to a gene: 6. Germline CDR1 is SQVTM and CDR2 is ANQGSEA. CDR3 protein: CSVGTGASYGYTF. CDR3 DNA: TGCAGCGTGGGGACAGGGGCGAGTTATGGCTACACCTTC.

This rearrangement joins TRBV5-1 to TRBJ2-7; TRBD1 might be the D (5 bases). The V and J ends lost 1 base and 2 bases respectively, with 13 bases between them. Per germline, CDR1 SGHRS and CDR2 YFSETQ. The CDR3 consists of 15 residues. For the CDR3, the DNA is TGCGCCAGCAGCTTGTGGACAACAACAACCTACGAGCAGTACTTC. It codes for CASSLWTTTTYEQYF.

The genes are TRBV24-1 and TRBJ2-7, with 7 bases that match TRBD2. Germline CDR1 and CDR2: KGHDR and SFDVKD. With V trimmed by 7 bases and J by 0 bases, 5 bases remained unmatched. The length of the CDR3 is 14 residues. CDR3 in amino acids: CATSRAGTSYEQYF. As DNA, the CDR3 is TGTGCCACCAGCCGAGCGGGGACCTCCTACGAGCAGTACTTC.

The chain has TRBV27 and TRBJ2-3; no reliable D call. The CDR3 covers 14 residues. V lost 5 bases and J lost 3, with 12 bases in between. CDR1 is MNHEY and CDR2 is SMNVEV in the germline V gene (reference sequence). The CDR3 bases are TGTGCCAGCAGTCCCCTCCCGTATACAGATACGCAGTATTTT. This translates into CASSPLPYTDTQYF.

This clone is a singleton in its sample. The chain couples TRBV15 to TRBJ2-5, with 13 bases matching TRBD2. Germline V gene lookup returns CDR1 LNHNV and CDR2 YYDKDF (reference sequence). The CDR3 sequence is 17 residues long. Unmatched junction bases numbered 7, after V lost 5 bases and J lost 1 base. The CDR3 reads CATSSEGLAGPQETQYF. In nucleotides, the CDR3 is TGTGCCACCAGCTCGGAGGGACTAGCGGGGCCCCAAGAGACCCAGTACTTC.

The rearrangement joins TRBV7-9 to TRBJ1-2; tentative D call: TRBD1 (5 bases). Germline CDR1 is SEHNR and CDR2 is FQNEAQ (reference sequence). The CDR3 contains 14 residues. The V end was cut by 1 base, the J end by 6 bases, with 12 bases between. CDR3 DNA sequence: TGTGCCAGCAGCTTAGTGTCGGGGGAAGATGGCTACACCTTC. Translated, it gives CASSLVSGEDGYTF.

This clone has just one count. This chain uses TRBV10-3 with TRBJ2-3, with TRBD1 matching over 7 bases. In germline, CDR1 is ENHRY, CDR2 SYGVKD. Trimming removed 6 bases from V and 0 bases from J; junction bases left unmatched: 3. This CDR3 has 14 amino acids. CDR3: CAISRGWSTDTQYF. The CDR3 nucleotides are TGTGCCATCAGCAGGGGGTGGAGCACAGATACGCAGTATTTT.

V gene TRBV6-2 or TRBV6-3 combines with J gene TRBJ1-4; 10 bases fit TRBD1. The CDR3 has 17 residues. The germline V gene encodes CDR1 MNHEY and CDR2 SVGEGT. V was clipped by 2 bases and J by 6 bases; unmatched bases: 9. The CDR3: CASSYDSGTGDYEKLFF. The CDR3 nucleotides are TGTGCCAGCAGTTACGATTCTGGGACAGGGGATTATGAAAAACTGTTTTTT.